The 27 T cell receptor beta chains below all came from one sample that was sequenced in a study of T cell responses to AZD1222 COVID-19 vaccine. Repertoires were generated with immunoSEQ multiplex PCR, while TCRdb's copy carries only in-frame clones and drops some. The sample contains about 160,000 clones, roughly 94% of which appear only once. The sequencing here drew on peripheral blood, taken 28 days after the second AZD1222 dose. Receptors originate from an adult who received the AZD1222 COVID-19 vaccine.

This chain uses TRBV5-4 with TRBJ2-7, with a weak D call TRBD1 (6 bases). V was trimmed by 4 bases and J by 4 bases, leaving 15 bases between them. The CDR3 runs to 14 residues. CDR1 SGHNT and CDR2 YYREEE come from the germline V gene (reference sequence). CDR3 DNA: TGTGCCAGCAGCCCCACAGGGAATTCATACGAGCAGTACTTC. This gives the protein CASSPTGNSYEQYF.

The chain has TRBV7-9 and TRBJ1-4; 7 bases map to TRBD1. The germline gives CDR1 SEHNR, CDR2 FQNEAQ (reference sequence). With 3 bases clipped from V and 7 bases from J, the junction kept 8 bases outside the gene matches. This CDR3 spans 15 amino acids. CDR3 in DNA: TGTGCCAGCAGCTTGGAAGGGACAGCAGGTGAAAAACTGTTTTTT. It yields the protein CASSLEGTAGEKLFF.

The rearrangement joins TRBV6-5 to TRBJ2-3; a weak D match, TRBD2 (6 bases). This CDR3 region has 15 residues. Trimming stripped 6 bases from V and 7 bases from J, with 20 bases between. CDR1 MNHEY and CDR2 SVGAGI come from the germline V gene. In nucleotides, the CDR3 is TGTGCCAGCAGCTCCGCCAGCGGGCTCTGGTATACGCAGTATTTT. Translating it yields CASSSASGLWYTQYF.

This chain links TRBV2 with TRBJ1-3; D is ambiguous. Germline V lookup: CDR1 SNHLY, CDR2 FYNNEI. The CDR3 covers 16 residues. Trimming removed 6 bases at V and 0 bases at J, with 15 bases between. The CDR3 spells CASSDPPGFSGNTIYF. The DNA for the CDR3 is TGTGCCAGCAGCGACCCCCCCGGATTCTCTGGAAACACCATATATTTT.

The chain carries TRBV9 and TRBJ1-2; possibly TRBD1 for D (6 bases). The CDR3 runs 16 residues. V gave up 3 bases and J gave up 1 base, with 16 bases separating them. Germline values: CDR1 SGDLS, CDR2 YYNGEE. The CDR3 is CASSADRDIFNYGYTF. CDR3 nucleotides: TGTGCCAGCAGCGCGGACCGGGACATCTTTAACTATGGCTACACCTTC.

This chain joins TRBV3-1 (or the pseudogene TRBV3-2) and TRBJ2-7, with TRBD2 matching 15 bases. Trimming at V came to 4 bases and at J to 6 bases, leaving 7 bases not matched to a gene. The V gene's germline CDR1 is LGHDT and CDR2 YNNKEL (reference sequence). This CDR3 is built from 16 residues. The CDR3 nucleotides read TGTGCCAGCAGCCGGTCCGGGACTAGCGGGAGGATCGAGCAGTACTTC. Its translation is CASSRSGTSGRIEQYF.

V and J are TRBV2 and TRBJ2-5; unclear D gene. Germline values: CDR1 SNHLY, CDR2 FYNNEI. The V end was cut by 1 base, the J end by 7 bases, with 13 bases between. This CDR3 region has 14 residues. The DNA of the CDR3 is TGTGCCAGCAGTGAAGAGCTGGCCAAGGGGACCCAGTACTTC. Translated, it gives CASSEELAKGTQYF.

This sequence joins TRBV5-1 and TRBJ2-5; 10 bases fit TRBD2. V was clipped by 0 bases and J by 3 bases; unmatched bases: 11. The CDR3 has 18 amino acids. From germline, CDR1 is SGHRS and CDR2 YFSETQ. CDR3 DNA: TGCGCCAGCAGCTTGGCACGCAATGGGCTAGCGGGAGAAGAGACCCAGTACTTC. It is translated as CASSLARNGLAGEETQYF.

This chain joins TRBV2 and TRBJ2-1; TRBD1 might be the D (6 bases). The germline V gene encodes CDR1 SNHLY and CDR2 FYNNEI. The CDR3 length is 17 residues. V gave up 6 bases and J gave up 6 bases, with 24 bases separating them. The CDR3 DNA reads as TGTGCCAGCAGGGGTCCACAGGGAAGCGCCATCTTCAATGAGCAGTTCTTC. This sequence encodes CASRGPQGSAIFNEQFF.

The rearrangement joins TRBV14 to TRBJ1-4; no clear D. Germline lookup yields CDR1 SGHDN and CDR2 FVKESK. Deletions cut 4 bases from V and 8 bases from J, with 11 bases between. CDR3 size: 13 residues. The CDR3 spells CASSRGAWEKLFF. Written as DNA, the CDR3 is TGTGCCAGCAGCCGAGGCGCTTGGGAAAAACTGTTTTTT.

The chain combines TRBV29-1 with TRBJ2-2; D not certain. The CDR3 spans 13 residues. Trimming left V 3 bases short and J 0 bases short, with 5 bases between. Germline assignment: CDR1 SQVTM and CDR2 ANQGSEA. In DNA, the CDR3 is TGCAGCGTTGATTTGCCGAACACCGGGGAGCTGTTTTTT. This sequence encodes CSVDLPNTGELFF.

The rearrangement uses TRBV11-2 and TRBJ2-6; the match to TRBD2 covers 8 bases. The CDR3 spans 18 residues. Trimming cost V 1 base and J 4 bases; bases outside gene matches: 9. CDR1 is SGHAT, CDR2 FQNNGV, per germline. CDR3 bases: TGTGCCAGCAGCTTAGTCGGGAGGGCCCTCGGGGGGGCCAACGTCCTGACTTTC. Translated: CASSLVGRALGGANVLTF.

The gene calls are TRBV6-2 or TRBV6-3 and TRBJ2-5; TRBD1 or TRBD2 may be the D gene (6 bases each). The germline V gene encodes CDR1 MNHEY and CDR2 SVGEGT. The ends were cut back, 2 bases at V and 3 bases at J, with 25 bases in the middle. The CDR3 is made up of 19 amino acids. The CDR3, as DNA: TGTGCCAGCAGTTACCCTCTCGGGAGAGTTGGGGGGCAGGAAGAGACCCAGTACTTC. Translating it yields CASSYPLGRVGGQEETQYF.

The chain combines TRBV18 with TRBJ2-1; 10 bases agree with TRBD2. The CDR3 has 15 amino acids. Trimming cost V 3 bases and J 9 bases; bases outside gene matches: 8. Germline assignment: CDR1 KGHSH and CDR2 LQKENI. The CDR3 reads CASSPQSGRAAEQFF. The CDR3 region has the DNA TGTGCCAGCTCACCCCAAAGCGGGAGGGCCGCTGAGCAGTTCTTC. The variable domain in full, completed from reference TRBV18 and TRBJ2-1, reads NAGVMQNPRHLVRRRGQEARLRCSPMKGHSHVYWYRQLPEEGLKFMVYLQKENIIDESGMPKERFSAEFPKEGPSILRIQQVVRGDSAAYFCASSPQSGRAAEQFFGPGTRLTVL.

This chain joins TRBV15 and TRBJ1-4; 8 positions match TRBD1. The CDR3 extends over 15 amino acids. CDR1 is LNHNV and CDR2 is YYDKDF in the germline V gene (reference sequence). V gave up 0 bases and J gave up 5 bases; unmatched junction bases: 2. This chain's CDR3 is CATSRDRDRNEKLFF. DNA of the CDR3: TGTGCCACCAGCAGAGACCGGGACAGGAATGAAAAACTGTTTTTT.

V and J are TRBV29-1 and TRBJ1-2; tentatively, D is TRBD1 (5 bases). Between the trimmed V and J ends, which lost 0 bases and 3 bases, there was a span of 14 bases. CDR1 is SQVTM, CDR2 ANQGSEA, per germline. The length of the CDR3 is 15 residues. CDR3 loop: CSVEDPRAGHYGYTF. The CDR3 coding sequence is TGCAGCGTTGAAGATCCAAGGGCAGGGCACTATGGCTACACCTTC.

This clone was seen only once. The rearrangement links TRBV5-1 to TRBJ1-1, with TRBD1 matching 7 bases. The CDR3 sequence is 15 residues long. V shed 5 bases, J shed 3 bases, and the junction held 10 bases outside the gene matches. Germline CDR1 SGHRS, CDR2 YFSETQ. The CDR3 DNA is TGCGCCAGCAGTACAATTGGACAGGTTGACACTGAAGCTTTCTTT. It yields the protein CASSTIGQVDTEAFF. The full variable domain, rest sourced from reference TRBV5-1 and TRBJ1-1, is KAGVTQTPRYLIKTRGQQVTLSCSPISGHRSVSWYQQTPGQGLQFLFEYFSETQRNKGNFPGRFSGRQFSNSRSEMNVSTLELGDSALYLCASSTIGQVDTEAFFGQGTRLTVV.

The rearrangement uses TRBV21-1 and TRBJ2-4; TRBD1 reflects the table's D call only, with no check against the DNA. TRBV21-1 is marked as a pseudogene. CDR3 length: 16 residues. As DNA, the CDR3 is TGTGCCAGCAGCAACCCGAACAGAATAGCCAAAAACATTCAGTACTTC. It encodes CASSNPNRIAKNIQYF.

The V gene is TRBV10-2, the J gene TRBJ2-1; D call uncertain. The CDR3 totals 16 residues. The V and J ends lost 2 bases and 1 base respectively, with 12 bases between them. Germline V lookup: CDR1 WSHSY, CDR2 SAAADI. The CDR3, as DNA: TGCGCCAGCAGTGAGGATCAGGACCCTTCCTACAATGAGCAGTTCTTC. Protein product: CASSEDQDPSYNEQFF.

As to this clone: A read error may produce the germline difference seen at one junction end. V usage is TRBV7-9 and J usage is TRBJ2-6; D is undetermined. The germline V gene has CDR1 SEHNR and CDR2 FQNEAQ (reference sequence). There are 12 residues in the CDR3. The CDR3: CASSFGDNVLTF. DNA for the CDR3: TGTGCCAGCAGCTTTGGGGACAACGTCCTGACTTTC. The full variable domain, rest sourced from reference TRBV7-9 and TRBJ2-6, is DTGVSQNPRHKITKRGQNVTFRCDPISEHNRLYWYRQTLGQGPEFLTYFQNEAQLEKSRLLSDRFSAERPKGSFSTLEIQRTEQGDSAMYLCASSFGDNVLTFGAGSRLTVL.

This chain links TRBV14 with TRBJ2-7; TRBD1 agrees at 8 bases. CDR1 and CDR2 (germline): SGHDN, FVKESK. The V gene end was trimmed by 4 bases and the J gene end by 3 bases; junction bases not matched to a gene: 8. The CDR3 runs 15 residues. CDR3 in DNA: TGTGCCAGCAGCCCGTTAGGACAGGGAGTCTACGAGCAGTACTTC. Translation: CASSPLGQGVYEQYF.

The chain joins TRBV6-1 to TRBJ2-7, with TRBD2 identical over 7 bases. The germline gives CDR1 MNHNS, CDR2 SASEGT. This CDR3 has 15 amino acids. V lost 2 bases, J lost 3 bases, and 7 bases stayed unmatched. The CDR3 here is CASSEFAGVHYEQYF. The CDR3 DNA reads as TGTGCCAGCAGTGAATTTGCGGGAGTCCACTACGAGCAGTACTTC.

This chain links TRBV5-4 with TRBJ1-1; 7 bases are shared with TRBD1. Trimming removed 3 bases from V and 0 bases from J; junction bases left unmatched: 5. Germline CDR1 and CDR2: SGHNT and YYREEE (reference sequence). The CDR3 extends over 15 amino acids. The CDR3 spells CASSWATGVNTEAFF. Written as DNA, the CDR3 is TGTGCCAGCAGCTGGGCAACAGGGGTGAACACTGAAGCTTTCTTT.

The V gene is TRBV18, the J gene TRBJ2-7; the D call may be TRBD1 or TRBD2 (7 bases each). The CDR3 runs to 12 residues. V was clipped by 6 bases and J by 5 bases, with 11 bases between them. Germline CDR1 KGHSH, CDR2 LQKENI. The CDR3 DNA reads as TGTGCCAGCTCGCCAGGGGGGGACGAGCAGTACTTC. It yields the protein CASSPGGDEQYF.

V usage is TRBV7-2 and J usage is TRBJ1-2; D not resolved. CDR1 is SGHTA and CDR2 is FQGNSA in the germline V gene. The germline V and J ends were trimmed by 9 bases and 5 bases, with 28 bases remaining between them. The CDR3 spans 17 residues. The CDR3 coding sequence is TGTGCCAGTACCTCCCCAGGTCGTGCGCTATCCCCGTATGGCTACACCTTC. Translating it yields CASTSPGRALSPYGYTF.

This chain joins TRBV19 and TRBJ2-3; D gene uncertain. Trimming took off 5 bases at V and 0 bases at J, with 6 bases between the two ends. Germline CDR1 reads LNHDA; CDR2 reads SQIVND (reference sequence). The CDR3 loop spans 13 amino acids. The CDR3 coding sequence is TGTGCCAGTAGTGATAGGAGCACAGATACGCAGTATTTT. It codes for CASSDRSTDTQYF.

The genes are TRBV6-5 and TRBJ2-1, with 8 positions matching TRBD2. The V segment lost 8 bases and the J segment 2 bases; nucleotides outside the gene matches: 8. CDR1 and CDR2 (germline): MNHEY, SVGAGI. CDR3 length equals 15 residues. CDR3 protein: CASGYTSGTYNEQFF. CDR3 coding DNA: TGTGCCAGCGGGTATACTAGCGGAACCTACAATGAGCAGTTCTTC.